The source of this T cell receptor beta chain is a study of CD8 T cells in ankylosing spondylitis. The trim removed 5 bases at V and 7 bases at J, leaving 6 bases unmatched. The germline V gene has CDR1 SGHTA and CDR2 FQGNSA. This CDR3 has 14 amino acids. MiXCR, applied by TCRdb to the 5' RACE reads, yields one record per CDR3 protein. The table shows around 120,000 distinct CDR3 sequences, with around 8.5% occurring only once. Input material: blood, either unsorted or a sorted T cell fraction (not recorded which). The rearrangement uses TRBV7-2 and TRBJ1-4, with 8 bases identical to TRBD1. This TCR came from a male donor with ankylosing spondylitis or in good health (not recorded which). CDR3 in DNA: TGTGCCAGCAGCCTCGACAGGGGAAGTGAAAAACTGTTTTTT. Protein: CASSLDRGSEKLFF. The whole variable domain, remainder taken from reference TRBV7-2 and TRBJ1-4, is GAGVSQSPSNKVTEKGKDVELRCDPISGHTALYWYRQSLGQGLEFLIYFQGNSAPDKSGLPSDRFSAERTGGSVSTLTIQRTQQEDSAVYLCASSLDRGSEKLFFGSGTQLSVL.